A selection of T cell receptor beta chains follows, all from one sample in a study of blood T cell repertoires in COVID-19. The data were produced by immunoSEQ multiplex PCR, yet TCRdb's version contains in-frame clones alone and is incomplete. Found here are approximately 100,000 clones, 85% to 90% of them singletons; the top ten hold 19%. The specimen sequenced was peripheral blood. All receptors come from a human donor with acute or convalescent COVID-19. The donor label of this sample is uncertain. CDR3s include the opening cysteine and the closing phenylalanine or tryptophan. A D gene is named only where the DNA matches it firmly. Size is omitted from some rows. Given values are once, few, many or a class for expanded clones.

>TRBD2|.|TRBV6-5|TRBJ2-1
CASSYSSSGGYNEQFF
TGTGCCAGCAGTTACTCGAGTAGCGGGGGATACAATGAGCAGTTCTTC
>.|.|TRBV9|TRBJ2-4
CASSVEGQGAKNIQYF
TGTGCCAGCAGCGTAGAAGGGCAGGGGGCCAAAAACATTCAGTACTTC
>.|.|TRBV4-1|TRBJ2-1
CASSQVGEYNEQFF
TGCGCCAGCAGCCAAGTTGGGGAGTACAATGAGCAGTTCTTC
>TRBD2|.|TRBV7-2|TRBJ2-3
CASSLSAGGLDTQYF
TGTGCCAGCAGCTTATCTGCGGGAGGGCTGGATACGCAGTATTTT
>TRBD1|.|TRBV10-3|TRBJ1-5
CAISDRQGAQPQHF
TGTGCCATCAGTGACAGACAGGGCGCCCAGCCCCAGCATTTT
>.|.|TRBV6-5|TRBJ1-2
CASNPNAENYGYTF
TGTGCCAGCAACCCAAACGCGGAGAACTATGGCTACACCTTC
>TRBD2|.|TRBV9|TRBJ2-7
CASSVETSGSYEQYF
TGTGCCAGCAGCGTAGAGACTAGCGGCTCCTACGAGCAGTACTTC
>TRBD1|.|TRBV6-5|TRBJ1-1
CASERQGGTEAFF
TGTGCCAGCGAGAGACAGGGGGGCACTGAAGCTTTCTTT
>TRBD2|.|TRBV2|TRBJ2-2
CASSLLAGGGTGELFF
TGTGCCAGCAGTTTACTAGCGGGAGGAGGTACCGGGGAGCTGTTTTTT
>TRBD1|.|TRBV7-3|TRBJ1-2
CASSPQGIGNYGYTF
TGTGCCAGCAGCCCACAGGGGATTGGTAACTATGGCTACACCTTC
>.|.|TRBV9|TRBJ1-2
CASSVVPNYGYTF
TGTGCCAGCAGCGTAGTTCCGAACTATGGCTACACCTTC
>.|.|TRBV28|TRBJ1-1
CASSLQGRVAFF
TGTGCCAGCAGTTTACAGGGGAGGGTGGCTTTCTTT
>.|once|TRBV7-9|TRBJ2-3
CASSPITDTQYF
TGTGCCAGCAGTCCTATCACAGATACGCAGTATTTT
>.|.|TRBV7-3|TRBJ2-2
CASSLTGEDTGELFF
TGTGCCAGCAGCTTGACGGGAGAGGACACCGGGGAGCTGTTTTTT
>.|.|TRBV7-2|TRBJ2-3
CASSFGRMGPDTQYF
TGTGCCAGCAGCTTCGGGAGAATGGGCCCAGATACGCAGTATTTT
>.|.|TRBV7-3|TRBJ2-2
CASSSYSPGLFTGELFF
TGTGCCAGCAGCTCCTATTCCCCAGGGTTATTTACCGGGGAGCTGTTTTTT
>TRBD1|.|TRBV27|TRBJ1-5
CASSSGGGQPQHF
TGTGCCAGCAGTTCAGGGGGCGGGCAGCCCCAGCATTTT
>.|.|TRBV15|TRBJ1-1
CATSRDPGGADEAFF
TGTGCCACCAGCAGAGATCCTGGGGGCGCGGATGAAGCTTTCTTT
>.|few|TRBV3-1/TRBV3-2|TRBJ2-1
CASSLPEVNEQFF
TGTGCCAGCAGCCTCCCGGAGGTTAATGAGCAGTTCTTC
>TRBD1|.|TRBV25-1|TRBJ1-6
CASSDSGTGGFYSPLHF
TGTGCCAGCAGTGATTCCGGGACAGGGGGCTTTTATTCACCCCTCCACTTT
>TRBD1|.|TRBV3-1/TRBV3-2|TRBJ2-5
CASSPTGAHKTQYF
TGTGCCAGCAGCCCCACAGGGGCGCATAAGACCCAGTACTTC
>TRBD1|.|TRBV4-2|TRBJ2-2
CASSQAQGAHSGELFF
TGTGCCAGCAGCCAGGCACAGGGGGCTCACAGCGGGGAGCTGTTTTTT
>TRBD2|.|TRBV30|TRBJ2-5
CASEVGGGQETQYF
TGTGCCTCCGAGGTTGGGGGGGGACAAGAGACCCAGTACTTC
>.|.|TRBV15|TRBJ1-6
CATSPRSDSPLHF
TGTGCCACCAGCCCCCGTTCTGATTCACCCCTCCACTTT
>.|.|TRBV12-3/TRBV12-4|TRBJ1-5
CASTRDTSQPQHF
TGTGCCAGCACTCGGGACACTTCTCAGCCCCAGCATTTT
>TRBD2|.|TRBV12-5|TRBJ2-3
CASGLGLADTDTQYF
TGTGCTAGTGGTTTGGGACTAGCGGACACAGATACGCAGTATTTT
>.|.|TRBV27|TRBJ1-1
CASSLAARWTEAFF
TGTGCCAGCAGTTTAGCAGCGAGGTGGACTGAAGCTTTCTTT
>.|.|TRBV7-9|TRBJ2-1
CASSKSLIRGAYNEQFF
TGTGCCAGCAGCAAATCCTTGATCAGGGGCGCATACAATGAGCAGTTCTTC
>TRBD1|.|TRBV9|TRBJ1-4
CASSPQDRGGEKLFF
TGTGCCAGCAGCCCCCAGGACAGGGGGGGTGAAAAACTGTTTTTT
>.|once|TRBV7-8|TRBJ2-5
CASSQGETQYF
TGTGCCAGCAGCCAGGGGGAGACCCAGTACTTC
>.|.|TRBV5-4|TRBJ1-2
CASSFGRDSFYVYTF
TGTGCCAGCAGCTTTGGTCGAGATTCTTTTTATGTCTACACCTTC
>.|.|TRBV28|TRBJ2-1
CASMRAHNEQFF
TGTGCCAGCATGAGGGCTCACAATGAGCAGTTCTTC
>TRBD2|.|TRBV7-2|TRBJ2-1
CASSPWTSGGRDEQFF
TGTGCCAGCAGCCCCTGGACTAGCGGGGGACGGGATGAGCAGTTCTTC
>TRBD2|.|TRBV5-1|TRBJ2-2
CASSPRGGPAGGELFF
TGCGCCAGCAGCCCTCGGGGGGGCCCCGCAGGCGGGGAGCTGTTTTTT
>.|.|TRBV7-2|TRBJ1-1
CASSFAGFTEAFF
TGTGCCAGCAGCTTCGCGGGTTTCACTGAAGCTTTCTTT
>.|.|TRBV7-8|TRBJ2-4
CASLPGGRENIQYF
TGTGCCAGCCTCCCAGGAGGGCGGGAAAACATTCAGTACTTC
>.|.|TRBV7-6|TRBJ2-7
CASSLRQGPRGEYEQYF
TGTGCCAGCAGCTTGAGACAGGGTCCAAGGGGGGAATACGAGCAGTACTTC
>TRBD1|.|TRBV19|TRBJ1-3
CASTMTGMIAGNTIYF
TGTGCCAGTACCATGACAGGGATGATAGCTGGAAACACCATATATTTT
>.|.|TRBV18|TRBJ1-6
CASSAGNSPLHF
TGTGCCAGCTCGGCAGGGAATTCACCCCTCCACTTT
>.|.|TRBV10-3|TRBJ2-1
CAISESEGVAYEQFF
TGTGCCATCAGTGAGTCTGAGGGGGTAGCATACGAGCAGTTCTTC
>.|.|TRBV27|TRBJ1-2
CAGRKTALQNYGYTF
TGTGCCGGAAGGAAAACAGCTTTACAGAACTATGGCTACACCTTC
>.|.|TRBV5-1|TRBJ1-2
CASSLGTRSNYGYTF
TGCGCCAGCAGCTTGGGGACACGGTCGAACTATGGCTACACCTTC
>.|few|TRBV7-9|TRBJ2-5
CASSPQPRTTQETQYF
TGTGCCAGCAGCCCACAACCTAGAACTACCCAAGAGACCCAGTACTTC
>.|.|TRBV28|TRBJ2-5
CASSLLSWAERPDEETQYF
TGTGCCAGCAGTTTATTGTCTTGGGCGGAGCGGCCCGACGAAGAGACCCAGTACTTC
>.|.|TRBV5-1|TRBJ1-1
CASSNSENTEAFF
TGCGCCAGCAGCAATAGCGAGAACACTGAAGCTTTCTTT
>TRBD2|.|TRBV7-2|TRBJ2-1
CASSLGGAGVNEQFF
TGTGCCAGCAGCCTAGGGGGAGCGGGAGTAAATGAGCAGTTCTTC
>.|.|TRBV7-2|TRBJ1-3
CASSLQGPGNTIYF
TGTGCCAGCAGCTTACAGGGGCCTGGAAACACCATATATTTT
>TRBD2|.|TRBV25-1|TRBJ2-3
CASSDTTLAGMLTDTQYF
TGTGCCAGCAGTGACACAACCCTAGCGGGAATGCTCACAGATACGCAGTATTTT
>.|.|TRBV19|TRBJ1-1
CASSIKGGAFTEAFF
TGTGCCAGTAGTATTAAAGGGGGGGCTTTCACTGAAGCTTTCTTT
>TRBD2|.|TRBV15|TRBJ2-3
CATSRGIRASGGATDTQYF
TGTGCCACCAGCAGAGGGATACGAGCTAGCGGGGGGGCAACAGATACGCAGTATTTT
>TRBD1|.|TRBV30|TRBJ1-1
CAWSGQGGDNEAFF
TGTGCCTGGAGTGGACAGGGGGGAGATAATGAAGCTTTCTTT
>.|.|TRBV3-1/TRBV3-2|TRBJ1-4
CASSLGTQWSNEKLFF
TGTGCCAGCAGCCTCGGGACTCAATGGAGCAATGAAAAACTGTTTTTT